A single sample is the source of the 9 T cell receptor beta chains below, sequenced in a study of cytomegalovirus exposure and HLA in healthy donors. Primers included in the PCR were 60 Vbeta and 13 Jbeta primers. Produced via immunoSEQ multiplex PCR; TCRdb's table is partial and in-frame only. Of around 100,000 clones in the sample, around 62% were seen once. Sequenced sample: PBMCs. The receptors derive from a man aged 25 to 45 in good health and CMV-seropositive.

This clone was recorded a few times. The chain carries TRBV10-3 and TRBJ2-7; 11 bases agree with TRBD1. The V and J ends lost 6 bases and 3 bases, in that order; junction bases with no gene match: 1. The CDR3 spans 13 residues. From germline, CDR1 is ENHRY and CDR2 SYGVKD. CDR3 bases: TGTGCCATCAGCGGGACAGGGGGCTACGAGCAGTACTTC. It yields the protein CAISGTGGYEQYF.

The V and J genes are TRBV6-1 and TRBJ2-2, with TRBD1 as a possible D gene (6 bases). V lost 6 bases and J lost 4, with 9 bases in between. Germline V gene lookup returns CDR1 MNHNS and CDR2 SASEGT. This CDR3 is 13 amino acids long. The CDR3 region is CASSLQGTGELFF. The CDR3 DNA reads TGTGCCAGCAGCCTACAGGGCACCGGGGAGCTGTTTTTT.

The chain carries TRBV4-1 and TRBJ2-3; possibly TRBD2 for D (5 bases). This CDR3 has 16 amino acids. Germline values: CDR1 MGHRA, CDR2 YSYEKL. V lost 3 bases and J lost 0, with 13 bases in between. The CDR3: CASSQVWTSSTDTQYF. The CDR3 DNA reads as TGCGCCAGCAGCCAGGTATGGACTTCTAGCACAGATACGCAGTATTTT.

V usage is TRBV11-3 and J usage is TRBJ2-4; the D is unclear. The germline V and J ends were trimmed by 3 bases and 0 bases, with 6 bases remaining between them. Looked up from germline, CDR1 is SGHNT and CDR2 is YENEEA. The CDR3 loop spans 14 amino acids. The CDR3, as DNA: TGTGCCAGCAGCTTCAGTCTAGCCAAAAACATTCAGTACTTC. The encoded protein is CASSFSLAKNIQYF.

This clone appeared a single time. One end of the junction does not line up with germline, which may come from a read error. The chain links TRBV2 to TRBJ1-6; D may be TRBD1 (5 bases). CDR3 length equals 16 residues. CDR1 and CDR2 (germline): SNHLY, FYNNEI. CDR3 amino acids: CASREEAGTHNSPLHF. In DNA, the CDR3 is TGTGCCAGCAGAGAAGAGGCCGGGACTCATAATTCACCCCTCCACTTT.

The chain couples TRBV4-1 to TRBJ1-4; no reliable D call. CDR3 length: 16 residues. The germline V gene encodes CDR1 MGHRA and CDR2 YSYEKL. The V gene lost 4 bases and the J gene lost 1 base, with 13 bases spanning the gap. CDR3 in amino acids: CASSLFIGVTNEKLFF. CDR3 DNA sequence: TGCGCCAGCAGCCTCTTTATCGGGGTAACTAATGAAAAACTGTTTTTT.

This chain uses TRBV15 with TRBJ2-1; a weak D match, TRBD2 (5 bases). The CDR3 has 14 residues. Trimming took 1 base from V and 8 from J, leaving 12 bases between them. In germline, CDR1 is LNHNV, CDR2 YYDKDF (reference sequence). CDR3 nucleotides: TGTGCCACCAGCAGAGTTCGAGGGATCGATGAGCAGTTCTTC. As protein: CATSRVRGIDEQFF.

This chain uses TRBV29-1 with TRBJ2-7; TRBD1 matches 10 bases. Losses at the gene ends were 7 bases for V and 2 bases for J; bases not matched to a gene: 8. Germline V gene lookup returns CDR1 SQVTM and CDR2 ANQGSEA. The CDR3 spans 14 residues. The CDR3 is CSATGDRGPYEQYF. CDR3 sequence (DNA): TGCAGCGCCACCGGAGACAGGGGGCCCTACGAGCAGTACTTC.

The chain couples TRBV7-9 to TRBJ2-1; perhaps TRBD2 as D (5 bases). The CDR3 runs to 14 residues. Per germline, CDR1 SEHNR and CDR2 FQNEAQ (reference sequence). Trimming took off 3 bases at V and 7 bases at J, with 13 bases between the two ends. CDR3 amino acids: CASSFRGLGNEQFF. The DNA for the CDR3 is TGTGCCAGCAGCTTCCGCGGGCTCGGGAATGAGCAGTTCTTC.